The next 24 T cell receptor beta chains were all read from a single sample in a study of cytomegalovirus exposure and HLA in healthy donors (dated by TCRdb to 2015 to 2018). The library was built by means of the immunoSEQ multiplex PCR assay. A mixture of 60 forward primers for TCR Vbeta segments and 13 reverse primers for TCR Jbeta segments was used in the multiplex PCR. The table comes from immuneACCESS by way of TCRdb, which keeps in-frame sequences with V and J called. Part of the clones is missing from these tables; in studies checked, under half for an unresolved V gene and the rest for unknown reasons. For this sample the table gives around 130,000 clones, of which 74% were detected only once. Around 5.5% of the sample is taken by the ten largest. Sequences were obtained from PBMCs. Receptor source: a woman aged 45-65 years in good health and CMV-seropositive.

This clone appeared a few times. The chain couples TRBV5-4 to TRBJ2-1, with 9 bases identical to TRBD2. V gave up 3 bases and J gave up 4 bases; unmatched junction bases: 5. The CDR3 runs 15 residues. Germline V gene lookup returns CDR1 SGHNT and CDR2 YYREEE (reference sequence). The CDR3 here is CASSSSGGPYNEQFF. The DNA for the CDR3 is TGTGCCAGCAGCTCGAGCGGGGGGCCATACAATGAGCAGTTCTTC.

This clone was counted a few times. The rearrangement uses TRBV6-5 and TRBJ2-7; 10 bases match TRBD1. The CDR3 loop spans 16 amino acids. With V trimmed by 2 bases and J by 3 bases, 7 bases remained unmatched. The germline CDR1 and CDR2 sequences are MNHEY and SVGAGI. CDR3 DNA: TGTGCCAGCAGTTACACATTAGGACAGGGGGACTACGAGCAGTACTTC. This translates into CASSYTLGQGDYEQYF.

This clone was detected a few times. The chain joins TRBV5-1 to TRBJ1-1, with 10 bases matching TRBD1. Trimming cost V 1 base and J 1 base; bases outside gene matches: 7. Germline loops: CDR1 SGHRS, CDR2 YFSETQ. There are 17 residues in the CDR3. This CDR3 reads CASSLTGTGDRNTEAFF. The CDR3 DNA reads TGCGCCAGCAGCTTGACAGGGACAGGGGATAGGAACACTGAAGCTTTCTTT.

The CDR3 reads CASSQDRSVYEQYF. As DNA, the CDR3 is TGTGCCAGCAGCCAGGACAGGTCCGTCTACGAGCAGTACTTC. The chain couples TRBV11-1 to TRBJ2-7; 7 nucleotides agree with TRBD1. The CDR3 has 14 amino acids. Unmatched junction bases numbered 7, after V lost 5 bases and J lost 3 bases. Looked up from germline, CDR1 is SGHAT and CDR2 is FQDESV (reference sequence).

V usage is TRBV5-8 and J usage is TRBJ2-1; TRBD2 might be the D (5 bases). There are 11 residues in the CDR3. Deletions cut 4 bases from V and 10 bases from J, with 9 bases between. CDR1 SGHTS and CDR2 YDEGEE come from the germline V gene. In DNA, the CDR3 is TGTGCCAGCAGCCGGACGGGAGAGCAGTTCTTC. Its translation is CASSRTGEQFF. The full variable domain, with the rest looked up from reference TRBV5-8 and TRBJ2-1, is EAGVTQSPTHLIKTRGQQATLRCSPISGHTSVYWYQQALGLGLQFLLWYDEGEERNRGNFPPRFSGRQFPNYSSELNVNALELEDSALYLCASSRTGEQFFGPGTRLTVL.

The V gene is TRBV19, the J gene TRBJ1-1, with 7 bases that match TRBD1. The J segment lost 0 bases and the V segment lost 3 bases, leaving 1 base of the junction unmatched. Germline V gene lookup returns CDR1 LNHDA and CDR2 SQIVND (reference sequence). The CDR3 has 14 residues. The CDR3 here is CASSITGVNTEAFF. For the CDR3, the DNA is TGTGCCAGTAGTATTACAGGGGTGAACACTGAAGCTTTCTTT.

The chain couples TRBV7-8 to TRBJ2-1, with a tentative D call TRBD1 (6 bases). Germline lookup yields CDR1 SGHVS and CDR2 FQNEAQ. V lost 4 bases and J lost 6, with 10 bases in between. CDR3 length equals 13 residues. CDR3 residues: CASSSYRVNEQFF. Here the CDR3 DNA reads TGTGCCAGCAGCTCGTACAGGGTCAATGAGCAGTTCTTC.

The chain joins TRBV5-4 to TRBJ1-2; no clear D gene. Germline CDR1 reads SGHNT; CDR2 reads YYREEE (reference sequence). There are 13 residues in the CDR3. The germline V and J ends were trimmed by 4 bases and 3 bases, with 10 bases remaining between them. The chain's CDR3 is CASSVNTHYGYTF. Here the CDR3 DNA reads TGTGCCAGCAGCGTAAACACCCACTATGGCTACACCTTC.

The J gene is TRBJ2-5, the V gene TRBV5-1; 9 nucleotides agree with TRBD2. Germline V CDR1 and CDR2: SGHRS, YFSETQ. The trim removed 2 bases at V and 5 bases at J, leaving 13 bases unmatched. This CDR3 is built from 17 residues. Written as DNA, the CDR3 is TGCGCCAGCAGCTTCCCTGGTAGCGGGGGCATAAAGGAGACCCAGTACTTC. Translated: CASSFPGSGGIKETQYF.

V gene TRBV10-3 combines with J gene TRBJ2-3; 8 positions agree with TRBD2. Trimming at V came to 4 bases and at J to 2 bases, leaving 17 bases not matched to a gene. The CDR3 loop spans 19 amino acids. Germline CDR1 and CDR2: ENHRY and SYGVKD. The CDR3 spells CAISVHLAGGRTSTDTQYF. DNA of the CDR3: TGTGCCATCAGTGTTCACCTAGCGGGCGGACGAACCTCCACAGATACGCAGTATTTT.

The V call is TRBV14, the J call TRBJ2-7, with D possibly TRBD2 on 6 matching bases. The CDR3 spans 16 residues. The germline V gene has CDR1 SGHDN and CDR2 FVKESK. V was trimmed by 4 bases and J by 1 base, leaving 17 bases between them. CDR3 coding DNA: TGTGCCAGCAGCCGGAACTCGGGGGTGGGGTCCTACGAGCAGTACTTC. Translation gives CASSRNSGVGSYEQYF.

The chain combines TRBV12-5 with TRBJ1-5; the D gene is possibly TRBD1 (5 bases). Trimming cost V 8 bases and J 9 bases, with 14 bases left between them. The CDR3 length is 12 residues. The germline CDR1 and CDR2 sequences are LGHNT and FRNRAP. In DNA, the CDR3 is TGTGCTAGTCGAGCGGGGCTCGGGCCCCAGCATTTT. Translated, it gives CASRAGLGPQHF.

The chain combines TRBV18 with TRBJ1-1, with 8 positions matching TRBD1. V shed 5 bases, J shed 11 bases, and the junction held 13 bases outside the gene matches. Germline V CDR1 and CDR2: KGHSH, LQKENI. This CDR3 has 14 residues. As DNA, the CDR3 is TGTGCCAGCTCATCGGCAGGGGGCATGGAAAAGGCTTTCTTT. This encodes CASSSAGGMEKAFF.

This clone was recorded once. This rearrangement joins TRBV5-1 to TRBJ1-4; 8 positions agree with TRBD1. J gave up 5 bases and V 4 bases, and 4 bases lay outside the gene matches. The germline V gene encodes CDR1 SGHRS and CDR2 YFSETQ. The CDR3 length is 14 residues. CDR3 sequence (DNA): TGCGCCAGCAGCCTCCAGGGGGCAAATGAAAAACTGTTTTTT. Translation gives CASSLQGANEKLFF.

The chain uses TRBV13 and TRBJ2-7, with D tentatively TRBD2 (5 bases). The CDR3 is 13 amino acids. Trimming left V 0 bases short and J 3 bases short, with 6 bases between. Per the germline V gene, CDR1 is PRHDT and CDR2 is FYEKMQ (reference sequence). CDR3 residues: CASSLGRGYEQYF. CDR3 nucleotide sequence: TGTGCCAGCAGCTTAGGACGGGGCTACGAGCAGTACTTC.

This rearrangement joins TRBV2 to TRBJ2-5, with D possibly being TRBD2 (7 bases). The CDR3 has 15 residues. The V and J ends lost 2 bases and 6 bases respectively, with 16 bases between them. Germline-derived CDR1 and CDR2 are SNHLY and FYNNEI. The CDR3 loop is CASSEWMSRGQTQYF. DNA of the CDR3: TGTGCCAGCAGTGAATGGATGTCGCGGGGGCAGACCCAGTACTTC.

This clone occurred a few times. The rearrangement links TRBV5-1 to TRBJ1-1; D gene ambiguous. Trimming left V 2 bases short and J 2 bases short, with 13 bases between. The germline V gene has CDR1 SGHRS and CDR2 YFSETQ. The length of the CDR3 is 15 residues. The DNA for the CDR3 is TGCGCCAGCAGCTTCTCTGGGCCGGGAAACACTGAAGCTTTCTTT. Its translation is CASSFSGPGNTEAFF.

This chain uses TRBV5-1 with TRBJ2-7, with 10 bases matching TRBD1. The CDR3 consists of 16 residues. Germline assignment: CDR1 SGHRS and CDR2 YFSETQ. Germline trimming cut 2 bases from V and 6 bases from J; bases unmatched to any gene: 11. Here the CDR3 DNA reads TGCGCCAGCAGCTTCGGACAGGGGGAATTTAGGTTCGAGCAGTACTTC. As protein: CASSFGQGEFRFEQYF.

This sequence joins TRBV6-1 and TRBJ1-6; D is unclear. V lost 2 bases and J 8 bases, leaving 7 bases between the germline ends. The CDR3 extends over 13 amino acids. The V gene's germline CDR1 is MNHNS and CDR2 SASEGT. CDR3 in amino acids: CASSESTDSPLHF. CDR3 in DNA: TGTGCCAGCAGTGAATCTACGGATTCACCCCTCCACTTT.

This chain joins TRBV14 and TRBJ2-5; TRBD2 aligns across 7 bases. The germline V gene has CDR1 SGHDN and CDR2 FVKESK. Trimming at V came to 4 bases and at J to 4 bases, leaving 9 bases not matched to a gene. The CDR3 runs 15 residues. The CDR3 DNA reads as TGTGCCAGCAGCCCACGCCGGGGGAGGGGAGAGACCCAGTACTTC. Encoded protein: CASSPRRGRGETQYF.

The chain employs TRBV19 and TRBJ1-4; 7 nucleotides align to TRBD1. J lost 4 bases, V lost 6 bases, and 8 bases had no gene match. Germline CDR1 is LNHDA and CDR2 is SQIVND (reference sequence). This CDR3 comprises 15 residues. The chain's CDR3 is CASRQTGTVNEKLFF. The DNA of the CDR3 is TGTGCCAGTAGGCAAACCGGGACAGTTAATGAAAAACTGTTTTTT.

The chain combines TRBV19 with TRBJ1-5; D perhaps matches TRBD1 (6 bases). This CDR3 comprises 15 residues. Trimming left V 7 bases short and J 4 bases short, with 17 bases between. CDR1 is LNHDA, CDR2 SQIVND, per germline (reference sequence). CDR3 sequence: CASNPEGGANQPQHF. Here the CDR3 DNA reads TGTGCCAGTAACCCCGAAGGGGGAGCAAATCAGCCCCAGCATTTT.

The CDR3 here is CASRPGLAREQYF. The CDR3 bases are TGTGCCAGCAGGCCGGGACTAGCTAGGGAGCAGTACTTC. The rearrangement links TRBV11-2 to TRBJ2-7; 9 nucleotides align to TRBD2. V lost 6 bases, J lost 7 bases, and 7 bases stayed unmatched. The CDR3 is 13 residues long. Per germline, CDR1 SGHAT and CDR2 FQNNGV.

J is TRBJ2-5 and V is TRBV19; the D gene is possibly TRBD2 (5 bases). Trimming left V 4 bases short and J 3 bases short, with 18 bases between. Looked up from germline, CDR1 is LNHDA and CDR2 is SQIVND (reference sequence). The CDR3 runs 16 residues. DNA for the CDR3: TGTGCCAGTAGTAGAGAGCGACCGGGAACCGAAGAGACCCAGTACTTC. Translating it yields CASSRERPGTEETQYF.